The 8 T cell receptor beta chains presented below share a single source sample, sequenced in a study of cytomegalovirus exposure and HLA in healthy donors. PCR amplification relied on 60 Vbeta primers (plus 13 Jbeta primers). Sequenced by immunoSEQ multiplex PCR; TCRdb stores in-frame clones only, minus some. Here the sample spans under 150,000 clones, about 80% being singletons. The specimen was PBMCs. Source of these receptors: a man in his late teens or twenties in good health and CMV-seronegative.

This clone was counted only a few times. V is TRBV10-3 and J is TRBJ2-3; D uncertain. Trimming pared 3 bases from V and 0 bases from J, leaving 10 bases between. This CDR3 is 15 amino acids long. Germline assignment: CDR1 ENHRY and CDR2 SYGVKD. The CDR3 region has the DNA TGTGCCATCAGTGACTCTAAAACGAGCACAGATACGCAGTATTTT. The encoded protein is CAISDSKTSTDTQYF.

Remarks on this clone: Other DNA sequences in the sample encode the same CDR3. The rearrangement uses TRBV19 and TRBJ2-7; tentative D call: TRBD1 (6 bases). The CDR3 consists of 13 residues. Deletions cut 3 bases from V and 4 bases from J, with 10 bases between. Germline V gene sequence: CDR1 LNHDA, CDR2 SQIVND (reference sequence). The CDR3 sequence is CASSMGQGYEQYF. In DNA, the CDR3 is TGTGCCAGTAGTATGGGGCAGGGGTACGAGCAGTACTTC.

The rearrangement uses TRBV5-1 and TRBJ1-1, with a tentative D call TRBD1 (5 bases). V was cut by 4 bases and J by 1 base, with 8 bases left in between. This CDR3 has 13 residues. Germline CDR1 is SGHRS and CDR2 is YFSETQ. CDR3 in DNA: TGCGCCAGCAGCGACGACAGGAACACTGAAGCTTTCTTT. Amino acid sequence: CASSDDRNTEAFF.

J is TRBJ1-4 and V is TRBV25-1, with 11 bases aligning to TRBD1. The CDR3 extends over 15 amino acids. The germline gives CDR1 MGHDK, CDR2 SYGVNS. Trimming at V came to 5 bases and at J to 8 bases, leaving 7 bases not matched to a gene. The CDR3: CASSPGQGAEEKLFF. Written as DNA, the CDR3 is TGTGCCAGCAGTCCTGGACAGGGGGCGGAAGAAAAACTGTTTTTT.

This clone was seen only a few times. The rearrangement links TRBV10-1 to TRBJ1-4; D gene unclear. The germline gives CDR1 WNHNN, CDR2 SYGVQD (reference sequence). V lost 4 bases and J 8 bases, leaving 5 bases between the germline ends. The CDR3 is 11 amino acids. The CDR3 bases are TGCGCCAGCAGTGGCGGGGAAAAACTGTTTTTT. Amino acid sequence: CASSGGEKLFF.

V is TRBV6-6 and J is TRBJ2-2, with a tentative D call TRBD1 (7 bases). This CDR3 contains 14 residues. Deletions cut 7 bases from V and 4 bases from J, with 13 bases between. CDR1 MNHNY and CDR2 SVGAGI come from the germline V gene (reference sequence). The CDR3 nucleotides are TGTGCCAGCAAGGAGGAGGGGGCCACCGGGGAGCTGTTTTTT. It encodes CASKEEGATGELFF.

This clone was seen a handful of times. The V and J genes are TRBV19 and TRBJ1-4; TRBD1 matches 7 bases. CDR1 LNHDA and CDR2 SQIVND come from the germline V gene (reference sequence). The V and J ends lost 4 bases and 1 base, in that order; junction bases with no gene match: 3. The CDR3 extends over 15 amino acids. CDR3: CASSRRQGTNEKLFF. DNA for the CDR3: TGTGCCAGTAGTAGGAGACAGGGAACTAATGAAAAACTGTTTTTT. Full variable domain (outside the CDR3, taken from reference TRBV19 and TRBJ1-4): DGGITQSPKYLFRKEGQNVTLSCEQNLNHDAMYWYRQDPGQGLRLIYYSQIVNDFQKGDIAEGYSVSREKKESFPLTVTSAQKNPTAFYLCASSRRQGTNEKLFFGSGTQLSVL.

The chain has TRBV6-1 and TRBJ2-1; TRBD1 is a possible D gene (6 bases). The CDR3 consists of 14 residues. V lost 4 bases to trimming and J lost 6 bases, with 13 bases between them. CDR1 is MNHNS and CDR2 is SASEGT in the germline V gene. The chain's CDR3 is CASSVSGTPNEQFF. DNA for the CDR3: TGTGCCAGCAGTGTAAGTGGGACACCCAATGAGCAGTTCTTC.